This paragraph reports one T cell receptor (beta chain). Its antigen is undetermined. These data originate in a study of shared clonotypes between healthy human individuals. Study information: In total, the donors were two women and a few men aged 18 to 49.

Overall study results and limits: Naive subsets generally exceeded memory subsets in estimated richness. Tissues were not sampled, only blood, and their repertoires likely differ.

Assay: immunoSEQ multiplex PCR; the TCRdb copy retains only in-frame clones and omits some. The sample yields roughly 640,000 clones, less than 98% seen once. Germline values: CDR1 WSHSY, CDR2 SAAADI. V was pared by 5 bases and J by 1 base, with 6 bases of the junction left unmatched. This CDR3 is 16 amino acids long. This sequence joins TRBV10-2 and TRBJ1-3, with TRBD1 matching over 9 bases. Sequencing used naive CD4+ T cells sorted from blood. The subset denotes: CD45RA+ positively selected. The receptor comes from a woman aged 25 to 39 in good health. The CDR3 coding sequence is TGCGCCAGCAGTACCGGGACAGGGTATTCTGGAAACACCATATATTTT. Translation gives CASSTGTGYSGNTIYF.